This passage covers 21 T cell receptor beta chains from one sample sequenced in a study of PD-L1 blockade in urothelial cancer. Indicated time point: pretreatment peripheral blood. Sequencing used immunoSEQ multiplex PCR; TCRdb keeps in-frame clones, though not all of them. The table lists about 87,000 clones, around 84% of them singletons. Material: PBMCs, obtained around atezolizumab (anti-PD-L1) treatment. These TCRs come from a man in his 60s with urothelial cancer.

This clone was recorded a few times. V is TRBV5-1 and J is TRBJ1-5; D is uncertain. CDR1 is SGHRS and CDR2 is YFSETQ in the germline V gene. This CDR3 region has 13 residues. V was clipped by 3 bases and J by 4 bases, with 8 bases between them. The CDR3 sequence is CASSSVPNQPQHF. The CDR3, as DNA: TGCGCCAGCAGCTCAGTGCCAAATCAGCCCCAGCATTTT.

CDR3 loop: CASSQGQGGNQPQHF. The DNA for the CDR3 is TGCGCCAGCAGCCAAGGACAGGGGGGTAATCAGCCCCAGCATTTT. The chain has TRBV4-3 and TRBJ1-5; the match to TRBD1 covers 9 bases. The germline V gene encodes CDR1 LGHNA and CDR2 YSLEER. Trimming removed 1 base from V and 4 bases from J; junction bases left unmatched: 2. This CDR3 is 15 amino acids long.

This clone appeared once. The V call is TRBV19, the J call TRBJ2-1; D is undetermined. This CDR3 is 15 amino acids long. Trimming took off 6 bases at V and 0 bases at J, with 12 bases between the two ends. Germline CDR1 LNHDA, CDR2 SQIVND (reference sequence). CDR3: CASSWSLSSYNEQFF. CDR3 sequence (DNA): TGTGCCAGTAGCTGGTCTCTGAGCTCCTACAATGAGCAGTTCTTC.

The rearrangement links TRBV5-6 to TRBJ2-7, with a tentative D call TRBD1 (5 bases). V lost 4 bases and J lost 4, with 21 bases in between. CDR3 length: 16 residues. CDR1 is SGHDT, CDR2 YYEEEE, per germline. CDR3 coding DNA: TGTGCCAGCAGCCAATTGACAAGGGGCCAAGAGTACGAGCAGTACTTC. Translated: CASSQLTRGQEYEQYF.

The V and J genes are TRBV11-2 and TRBJ2-2, with D possibly being TRBD1 (6 bases). The CDR3 is 15 amino acids. Trimming stripped 7 bases from V and 6 bases from J, with 18 bases between. CDR1 and CDR2 (germline): SGHAT, FQNNGV. In nucleotides, the CDR3 is TGTGCCAGCAACCCCGCGGACAGCCGGGCCGGGGAGCTGTTTTTT. Its translation: CASNPADSRAGELFF.

The chain is built from TRBV9 and TRBJ2-5, with 15 bases identical to TRBD2. CDR1 is SGDLS, CDR2 YYNGEE, per germline. J was trimmed by 1 base and V by 4 bases; bases with no gene match: 17. CDR3 length: 21 residues. The CDR3 sequence is CASSPSRGLAGGLSFQETQYF. The CDR3 bases are TGTGCCAGCAGCCCGAGTCGTGGACTAGCGGGGGGGCTTAGTTTCCAAGAGACCCAGTACTTC.

The V and J genes are TRBV28 and TRBJ1-1, with D uncertain. V gave up 8 bases and J gave up 0 bases, with 16 bases separating them. The CDR3 is 15 residues long. The germline CDR1 and CDR2 sequences are MDHEN and SYDVKM. The CDR3 region is CASRSPGGVNTEAFF. The CDR3, as DNA: TGTGCCAGCCGATCCCCAGGCGGGGTGAACACTGAAGCTTTCTTT.

In this sample, this clone turned up a few times. In the same sample, other DNA sequences code for this CDR3. The chain joins TRBV19 to TRBJ2-1; TRBD2 matches at 9 bases. This CDR3 is 15 amino acids long. Unmatched junction bases numbered 5, after V lost 4 bases and J lost 4 bases. Germline lookup yields CDR1 LNHDA and CDR2 SQIVND (reference sequence). This CDR3 is CASSKASGAYNEQFF. The CDR3 DNA reads TGTGCCAGTAGTAAGGCTAGCGGGGCATACAATGAGCAGTTCTTC.

The rearrangement joins TRBV6-1 to TRBJ2-7, with D possibly TRBD2 on 7 matching bases. CDR1 MNHNS and CDR2 SASEGT come from the germline V gene. V was shortened by 2 bases and J by 2 bases, with 10 bases between the two germline ends. The CDR3 contains 14 residues. CDR3 residues: CASSERGGTYEQYF. CDR3 nucleotides: TGTGCCAGCAGTGAAAGGGGGGGGACCTACGAGCAGTACTTC.

The CDR3 loop reads CASSLVVGRGEKLFF. CDR3 DNA: TGTGCCAGCAGTTTAGTGGTAGGACGGGGTGAAAAACTGTTTTTT. The V call is TRBV28, the J call TRBJ1-4; D is unclear. Trimming took off 2 bases at V and 7 bases at J, with 14 bases between the two ends. The length of the CDR3 is 15 residues. In germline, CDR1 is MDHEN, CDR2 SYDVKM.

V and J are TRBV4-2 and TRBJ2-2; 8 nucleotides agree with TRBD1. Germline assignment: CDR1 LGHNA and CDR2 YNFKEQ. Germline trimming cut 4 bases from V and 5 bases from J; bases unmatched to any gene: 6. The CDR3 is 15 amino acids. The CDR3 spells CASSPRQGWTGELFF. In DNA, the CDR3 is TGTGCCAGCAGCCCCCGACAGGGGTGGACCGGGGAGCTGTTTTTT.

V and J are TRBV27 and TRBJ2-7, with 9 bases aligning to TRBD1. The germline V gene has CDR1 MNHEY and CDR2 SMNVEV (reference sequence). The CDR3 totals 15 residues. V shed 6 bases, J shed 3 bases, and the junction held 9 bases outside the gene matches. The CDR3 coding sequence is TGTGCCAGCAGCCTCCGAGGGACAGGGATCTACGAGCAGTACTTC. Protein: CASSLRGTGIYEQYF.

The V gene is TRBV12-5, the J gene TRBJ1-1; D might be TRBD1 (6 bases). Germline CDR1 and CDR2: LGHNT and FRNRAP. V shed 0 bases and J shed 5 bases, with 13 bases lying between them. CDR3 length: 15 amino acids. The CDR3 here is CASGLVLGATTEAFF. The CDR3 nucleotides read TGTGCTAGTGGTTTGGTACTGGGGGCTACAACTGAAGCTTTCTTT.

V and J are TRBV5-1 and TRBJ2-7; D might be TRBD1 (5 bases). Trimming pared 3 bases from V and 2 bases from J, leaving 12 bases between. Germline V gene sequence: CDR1 SGHRS, CDR2 YFSETQ. The CDR3 totals 14 residues. CDR3 in amino acids: CASSYSSGTYEQYF. CDR3 sequence (DNA): TGCGCCAGCAGCTACTCTTCAGGGACCTACGAGCAGTACTTC.

This chain uses TRBV5-4 with TRBJ2-3, with D unclear. This CDR3 contains 15 residues. CDR1 is SGHNT, CDR2 YYREEE, per germline (reference sequence). Trimming pared 0 bases from V and 0 bases from J, leaving 8 bases between. This CDR3 reads CASSLDLGSTDTQYF. The CDR3 region has the DNA TGTGCCAGCAGCTTGGATCTAGGCAGCACAGATACGCAGTATTTT.

A few counts support this clone. This chain joins TRBV2 and TRBJ1-2; 8 bases fit TRBD1. The trim removed 8 bases at V and 2 bases at J, leaving 4 bases unmatched. This CDR3 has 13 residues. CDR1 and CDR2 (germline): SNHLY, FYNNEI. The CDR3 protein is CASSDRVNYGYTF. Written as DNA, the CDR3 is TGTGCCAGCTCGGACAGGGTCAACTATGGCTACACCTTC.

This chain links TRBV15 with TRBJ1-1, with D hard to call. V was clipped by 5 bases and J by 4 bases, with 17 bases between them. The germline V gene has CDR1 LNHNV and CDR2 YYDKDF (reference sequence). This CDR3 has 15 residues. The CDR3 loop is CATSPREGLGTEAFF. CDR3 DNA: TGTGCCACCAGCCCGCGCGAAGGACTGGGCACTGAAGCTTTCTTT.

The chain uses TRBV27 and TRBJ1-4; 8 bases are a match to TRBD1. CDR3 length equals 15 residues. The V gene end was trimmed by 2 bases and the J gene end by 8 bases; junction bases not matched to a gene: 7. Germline CDR1 is MNHEY and CDR2 is SMNVEV (reference sequence). The CDR3 region has the DNA TGTGCCAGCAGTTTAAAAGGGACAGGAGTAGAAAAACTGTTTTTT. The encoded protein is CASSLKGTGVEKLFF.

This clone was picked up a small number of times. The chain recombines TRBV19 with TRBJ1-1; the D gene is possibly TRBD1 (6 bases). In germline, CDR1 is LNHDA, CDR2 SQIVND (reference sequence). V was shortened by 6 bases and J by 6 bases, with 14 bases between the two germline ends. CDR3 length: 13 residues. The DNA for the CDR3 is TGTGCCAGTAGCACAGGGTTGACCGCTGAAGCTTTCTTT. As protein: CASSTGLTAEAFF. Supplemented by reference TRBV19 and TRBJ1-1, the full variable domain reads DGGITQSPKYLFRKEGQNVTLSCEQNLNHDAMYWYRQDPGQGLRLIYYSQIVNDFQKGDIAEGYSVSREKKESFPLTVTSAQKNPTAFYLCASSTGLTAEAFFGQGTRLTVV.

This clone was seen a few times. The J gene is TRBJ2-1, the V gene TRBV6-1; a weak D match, TRBD1 (5 bases). V was cut by 2 bases and J by 10 bases, with 12 bases left in between. The CDR3 is made up of 13 amino acids. Germline V gene data show CDR1 as MNHNS and CDR2 as SASEGT. The CDR3 loop reads CASSEFVQGEQFF. In DNA, the CDR3 is TGTGCCAGCAGTGAATTCGTCCAGGGAGAGCAGTTCTTC.

This sequence joins TRBV5-1 and TRBJ1-2; 7 bases align to TRBD1. The CDR3 has 15 residues. Germline values: CDR1 SGHRS, CDR2 YFSETQ. After removal of 0 bases from V and 3 bases from J, the junction contained 5 bases not matched to a gene. CDR3 DNA sequence: TGCGCCAGCAGCTTGGAGGCAGGGGGTTACTATGGCTACACCTTC. Translated: CASSLEAGGYYGYTF.